Listed below are T cell receptor beta chains from one sample, sequenced in a study of cytomegalovirus exposure and HLA in healthy donors. The repertoire was sequenced with immunoSEQ multiplex PCR; TCRdb's copy has only in-frame clones and lacks some. The data hold 99,000 or so clones, with about 81% observed a single time. Sequenced input: PBMCs. These receptors came from a man aged 25-45 years in good health and CMV-seronegative. Each CDR3 is given with its conserved first and last residue. D genes are given only for firm matches. Only part of the rows carry a size: once, few, many, or a class if the clone is expanded.

d_call j_call clone_size cdr3_length v_call cdr3_nt cdr3_aa
NA TRBJ1-6 few 15 TRBV4-3 TGCGCCAGCAGCCAAGATAGAAACAGAAAGTCACCCCTCCACTTT CASSQDRNRKSPLHF
NA TRBJ2-1 once 13 TRBV4-1 TGCGCCAGCAGCCAACTCAGCGGGAATGAGCAGTTCTTC CASSQLSGNEQFF
TRBD1 TRBJ1-3 NA 16 TRBV29-1 TGCAGCGTCACAACAGGGGGCGCGGTGGAAGGAAACACCATATATTTT CSVTTGGAVEGNTIYF
NA TRBJ1-1 NA 14 TRBV29-1 TGCAGCGTTGTTTTAGGGGGATGGAGCACTGAAGCTTTCTTT CSVVLGGWSTEAFF
TRBD2 TRBJ2-1 NA 16 TRBV7-9 TGTGCCAGCGACCTTGACGGGGGGGCACCCTACAATGAGCAGTTCTTC CASDLDGGAPYNEQFF
NA TRBJ1-5 NA 15 TRBV6-6 TGTGCCAGCAGTTACTCGGGGGGTAGCAATCAGCCCCAGCATTTT CASSYSGGSNQPQHF
NA TRBJ1-2 NA 13 TRBV29-1 TGCAGCGTGGGTCGGGGGATTGACTATGGCTACACCTTC CSVGRGIDYGYTF
TRBD1 TRBJ2-1 NA 16 TRBV6-5 TGTGCCAGCAGTTACGACGTAAACAGGGGTTTGGGTGAGCAGTTCTTC CASSYDVNRGLGEQFF
NA TRBJ2-7 few 14 TRBV19 TGTGCCAGTAGTATAGCCCTTTCCGACAACGAGCAGTACTTC CASSIALSDNEQYF
NA TRBJ1-2 once 16 TRBV10-2 TGCGCCAGCACCTCCCTGGCGGACAGCAATTCCTATGGCTACACCTTC CASTSLADSNSYGYTF
NA TRBJ2-1 NA 15 TRBV7-8 TGTGCCAGCCGAGACGGGCTAGCGAATTACAATGAGCAGTTCTTC CASRDGLANYNEQFF
TRBD1 TRBJ2-7 NA 14 TRBV11-2 TGTGCCAGCAGCTTGACAGGGGCTTCCTACGAGCAGTACTTC CASSLTGASYEQYF
NA TRBJ2-7 NA 12 TRBV10-3 TGTGCCATCAGGGGCCAACTGGACGAGCAGTACTTC CAIRGQLDEQYF
TRBD1 TRBJ1-6 NA 15 TRBV6-6 TGTGCCAGCAGTTACAAAGGACAGGGATCTTCACCCCTCCACTTT CASSYKGQGSSPLHF
NA TRBJ2-7 NA 14 TRBV6-5 TGTGCCAGCAGTTACGACGGGAGCTCCTACGAGCAGTACTTC CASSYDGSSYEQYF
NA TRBJ2-2 NA 16 TRBV5-1 TGCGCCAGCAGCTTCCTAGACAGTCCGAACACCGGGGAGCTGTTTTTT CASSFLDSPNTGELFF